This paragraph reports one TCR beta chain. Only in-frame clones appear in the TCRdb table, and some are missing; sequencing was by immunoSEQ multiplex PCR. Here the sample spans more than 110,000 clones, roughly 84% being singletons. Germline V gives CDR1 LNHDA, CDR2 SQIVND (reference sequence). The V segment lost 7 bases and the J segment 10 bases; nucleotides outside the gene matches: 9. This CDR3 is built from 13 residues. These data belong to a study of blood T cell repertoires in COVID-19. Sequencing was done on a sample of PBMCs or T cells enriched from blood (not recorded which). The chain employs TRBV19 and TRBJ1-1; 10 nucleotides align to TRBD1. This TCR derives from a man in his forties with acute COVID-19. CDR3 protein: CASKVTGGSGAFF. The DNA for the CDR3 is TGTGCCAGTAAGGTGACAGGGGGCTCGGGAGCTTTCTTT.